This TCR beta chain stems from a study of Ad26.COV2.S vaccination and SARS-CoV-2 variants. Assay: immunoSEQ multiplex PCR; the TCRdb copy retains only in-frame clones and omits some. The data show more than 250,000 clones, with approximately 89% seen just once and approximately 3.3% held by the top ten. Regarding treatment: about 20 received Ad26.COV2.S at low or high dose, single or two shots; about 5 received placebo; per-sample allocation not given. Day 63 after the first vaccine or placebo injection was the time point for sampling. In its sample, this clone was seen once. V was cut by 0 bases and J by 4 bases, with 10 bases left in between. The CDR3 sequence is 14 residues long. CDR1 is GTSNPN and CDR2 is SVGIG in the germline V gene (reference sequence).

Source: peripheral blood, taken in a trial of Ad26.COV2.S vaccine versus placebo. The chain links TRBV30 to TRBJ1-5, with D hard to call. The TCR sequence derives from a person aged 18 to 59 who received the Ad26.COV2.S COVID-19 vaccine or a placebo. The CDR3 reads CAWSVGLANQPQHF. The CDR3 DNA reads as TGTGCCTGGAGTGTTGGGCTGGCAAATCAGCCCCAGCATTTT.